The 28 T cell receptor beta chains listed next were all sequenced from one sample in a study of T-cell reconstitution after alpha-beta-depleted transplantation in children. A library of TCRbeta sequences, prepared with unique molecular identifiers, was generated. Each CDR3 protein is one row after TCRdb ran MiXCR on the PCR reads. The sample has a few hundred thousand distinct CDR3 sequences, about 12% seen once. Sequences were derived from PBMCs from the stem cell graft donor, sampled from the stem cell graft. The receptors stem from a human donor who donated a stem cell graft to a child with combined immunodeficiency.

V gene TRBV27 combines with J gene TRBJ2-3, with D perhaps TRBD2 (6 bases). The CDR3 consists of 19 residues. The germline V and J ends were trimmed by 2 bases and 0 bases, with 21 bases remaining between them. Germline CDR1 MNHEY, CDR2 SMNVEV (reference sequence). The CDR3 region is CASSLTPPGPAGSTDTQYF. The CDR3 DNA follows: TGTGCCAGCAGTTTAACGCCCCCCGGTCCCGCGGGAAGCACAGATACGCAGTATTTT.

The J gene is TRBJ2-2, the V gene TRBV14; D call uncertain. The CDR3 extends over 12 amino acids. Germline V gene data show CDR1 as SGHDN and CDR2 as FVKESK. V dropped 4 bases and J dropped 9 bases, with 9 bases sitting between them. The CDR3 DNA reads as TGTGCCAGCAGCCGAAGCTCCTGGGAGCTGTTTTTT. This codes for CASSRSSWELFF.

This chain connects TRBV5-1 to TRBJ2-1; D ambiguous. The CDR3 runs 13 residues. Deletions cut 4 bases from V and 8 bases from J, with 13 bases between. CDR1 SGHRS and CDR2 YFSETQ come from the germline V gene. The CDR3 sequence: CASSPWNGDEQFF. The CDR3 DNA is TGCGCCAGCAGCCCCTGGAACGGAGATGAGCAGTTCTTC. The full variable domain, its missing parts supplied by reference TRBV5-1 and TRBJ2-1, is KAGVTQTPRYLIKTRGQQVTLSCSPISGHRSVSWYQQTPGQGLQFLFEYFSETQRNKGNFPGRFSGRQFSNSRSEMNVSTLELGDSALYLCASSPWNGDEQFFGPGTRLTVL.

The chain has TRBV18 and TRBJ2-7, with D possibly being TRBD1 or TRBD2 (5 bases each). The CDR3 extends over 14 amino acids. CDR1 KGHSH and CDR2 LQKENI come from the germline V gene. Trimming took off 2 bases at V and 3 bases at J, with 11 bases between the two ends. In DNA, the CDR3 is TGTGCCAGCTCACCAAGGGACGACCGCTACGAGCAGTACTTC. Protein product: CASSPRDDRYEQYF.

V gene TRBV12-3 or TRBV12-4 combines with J gene TRBJ1-1, with no clear D. The V and J ends lost 6 bases and 0 bases respectively, with 11 bases between them. The CDR3 runs to 14 residues. Here the CDR3 DNA reads TGTGCCAGCAGCCGATGGACCATGAACACTGAAGCTTTCTTT. This gives the protein CASSRWTMNTEAFF.

J is TRBJ1-5 and V is TRBV20-1; the match to TRBD1 covers 7 bases. The germline gives CDR1 DFQATT, CDR2 SNEGSKA (reference sequence). This CDR3 region has 15 residues. The junction had 10 bases not matched to a gene; V was cut back by 5 bases and J by 3 bases. CDR3 nucleotide sequence: TGCAGTGCTCGTGACCTCGACAGGGACAATCAGCCCCAGCATTTT. Residues: CSARDLDRDNQPQHF.

V and J are TRBV18 and TRBJ2-6; no clear D. Deletions cut 3 bases from V and 1 base from J, with 16 bases between. The germline gives CDR1 KGHSH, CDR2 LQKENI. The CDR3 is 18 residues long. The CDR3: CASSPVVRITSGANVLTF. The CDR3 coding sequence is TGTGCCAGCTCACCCGTCGTCAGAATTACGTCTGGGGCCAACGTCCTGACTTTC.

This clonotype was counted ten times or more. The chain has TRBV10-3 and TRBJ2-1; D might be TRBD2 (5 bases). Trimming stripped 6 bases from V and 0 bases from J, with 12 bases between. The CDR3 spans 15 residues. The germline V gene encodes CDR1 ENHRY and CDR2 SYGVKD. In DNA, the CDR3 is TGTGCCATCAGAGATGAGCGGCTCTCCTACAATGAGCAGTTCTTC. Translation gives CAIRDERLSYNEQFF.

In this sample, this clonotype turned up many times. The chain couples TRBV20-1 to TRBJ2-1; no firm D call. Looked up from germline, CDR1 is DFQATT and CDR2 is SNEGSKA (reference sequence). Trimming left V 3 bases short and J 0 bases short, with 6 bases between. The CDR3 is 13 amino acids. The CDR3 here is CSASESSYNEQFF. The CDR3 DNA reads as TGCAGTGCTAGCGAGAGCTCCTACAATGAGCAGTTCTTC.

The chain has TRBV4-3 and TRBJ1-5, with 7 bases identical to TRBD1. This CDR3 is 14 amino acids long. V lost 3 bases, J lost 4 bases, and 3 bases stayed unmatched. CDR1 is LGHNA, CDR2 YSLEER, per germline. The CDR3 sequence is CASSQRTGNQPQHF. CDR3 bases: TGCGCCAGCAGCCAGAGGACAGGTAATCAGCCCCAGCATTTT.

This clonotype was observed a few times. The rearrangement links TRBV29-1 to TRBJ2-1; D remains unclear. This CDR3 region has 14 residues. The V end was cut by 6 bases, the J end by 6 bases, with 18 bases between. Germline CDR1 is SQVTM and CDR2 is ANQGSEA. The CDR3 coding sequence is TGCAGCGTCGCCCCTGCGGAGAGGAGCAATGAGCAGTTCTTC. Its translation is CSVAPAERSNEQFF.

This clonotype was found a few times. The chain combines TRBV20-1 with TRBJ2-1; 10 bases map to TRBD2. V was pared by 3 bases and J by 3 bases, with 14 bases of the junction left unmatched. Germline V gives CDR1 DFQATT, CDR2 SNEGSKA (reference sequence). The CDR3 contains 18 residues. CDR3 residues: CSARRAGGPRRYYNEQFF. The CDR3 nucleotides read TGCAGTGCTAGGAGAGCGGGGGGGCCCCGGCGCTACTACAATGAGCAGTTCTTC.

The table lists this clonotype with many counts. The genes are TRBV27 and TRBJ1-5; D is unresolved. CDR3 length: 15 residues. Trimming took off 0 bases at V and 4 bases at J, with 10 bases between the two ends. Looked up from germline, CDR1 is MNHEY and CDR2 is SMNVEV (reference sequence). The CDR3: CASSLSQSSNQPQHF. The CDR3 DNA reads as TGTGCCAGCAGTTTATCTCAGTCCTCAAATCAGCCCCAGCATTTT.

In its sample, this clonotype was seen many times. The chain employs TRBV6-5 and TRBJ1-1, with D unclear. V lost 0 bases and J lost 0, with 5 bases in between. This CDR3 spans 14 amino acids. Germline CDR1 MNHEY, CDR2 SVGAGI. In nucleotides, the CDR3 is TGTGCCAGCAGTTACTCGGACCTGAACACTGAAGCTTTCTTT. This gives the protein CASSYSDLNTEAFF.

This clonotype has more than one count but fewer than ten. The chain couples TRBV7-9 to TRBJ2-7; 9 nucleotides align to TRBD2. V dropped 1 base and J dropped 0; count of bases not matched to a gene: 4. The CDR3 is made up of 16 amino acids. The V gene's germline CDR1 is SEHNR and CDR2 FQNEAQ (reference sequence). CDR3 residues: CASSLVRTSDSYEQYF. The CDR3 DNA sequence: TGTGCCAGCAGCTTAGTCCGGACTAGCGACTCCTACGAGCAGTACTTC.

This sequence joins TRBV7-2 and TRBJ2-1, with 11 bases aligning to TRBD2. Germline values: CDR1 SGHTA, CDR2 FQGNSA. V lost 4 bases, J lost 10 bases, and 12 bases stayed unmatched. This CDR3 has 16 residues. The CDR3 here is CASSSLAGGPLFEQFF. The CDR3 DNA reads TGTGCCAGCAGCTCCTTAGCGGGGGGGCCTCTCTTCGAGCAGTTCTTC.

This clonotype was seen more than once but under ten times. The rearrangement joins TRBV5-1 to TRBJ1-5; D gene unclear. The CDR3 extends over 15 amino acids. CDR1 and CDR2 (germline): SGHRS, YFSETQ. Trimming left V 0 bases short and J 6 bases short, with 13 bases between. The CDR3 here is CASSLASGTGQPQHF. In DNA, the CDR3 is TGCGCCAGCAGCTTGGCCTCGGGAACGGGTCAGCCCCAGCATTTT.

The V gene is TRBV7-6, the J gene TRBJ2-5, with D tentatively TRBD1 or TRBD2 (5 bases each). The germline V gene has CDR1 SGHVS and CDR2 FNYEAQ. Trimming left V 8 bases short and J 2 bases short, with 15 bases between. CDR3 length equals 14 residues. Here the CDR3 DNA reads TGTGCCAGCCGCCCGGGGCCGGGGCAAGAGACCCAGTACTTC. It translates to CASRPGPGQETQYF.

In its sample, this clonotype was seen a few times. This chain connects TRBV4-3 to TRBJ2-1; D gene uncertain. The CDR3 is 12 residues long. The V and J ends lost 3 bases and 7 bases respectively, with 7 bases between them. In germline, CDR1 is LGHNA, CDR2 YSLEER. The CDR3 DNA sequence: TGCGCCAGCAGCCAGTTTTCGAATGAGCAGTTCTTC. Encoded protein: CASSQFSNEQFF.

The chain joins TRBV27 to TRBJ2-1, with 7 bases matching TRBD2. V trimming: 8 bases; J trimming: 3 bases; junction bases outside the gene matches: 7. The CDR3 spans 14 residues. Per the germline V gene, CDR1 is MNHEY and CDR2 is SMNVEV (reference sequence). The CDR3 DNA follows: TGTGCCAGCCATCCCAGCGGGAACTACAATGAGCAGTTCTTC. It codes for CASHPSGNYNEQFF.

This clonotype has at least ten counts. This rearrangement joins TRBV28 to TRBJ2-7; 8 positions match TRBD2. The CDR3 is 14 amino acids. J was trimmed by 5 bases and V by 6 bases; bases with no gene match: 9. Germline V gives CDR1 MDHEN, CDR2 SYDVKM. The CDR3 DNA reads as TGTGCCAGCAGCCCGGGGGGGTTCCGAGACGAGCAGTACTTC. It encodes CASSPGGFRDEQYF.

This clonotype was detected ten times or more. V is TRBV7-2 and J is TRBJ1-5; TRBD1 matches at 7 bases. Trimming removed 2 bases from V and 4 bases from J; junction bases left unmatched: 5. Germline CDR1 is SGHTA and CDR2 is FQGNSA. CDR3 length: 15 amino acids. This CDR3 reads CASSLSGGRNQPQHF. CDR3 in DNA: TGTGCCAGCAGCTTATCAGGGGGGCGGAATCAGCCCCAGCATTTT.

The chain has TRBV29-1 and TRBJ1-1, with a weak D call TRBD1 (5 bases). CDR1 and CDR2 (germline): SQVTM, ANQGSEA. V was shortened by 6 bases and J by 2 bases, with 10 bases between the two germline ends. The CDR3 is 12 amino acids. The CDR3 protein is CSVWDANTEAFF. The CDR3 DNA is TGCAGCGTGTGGGACGCCAACACTGAAGCTTTCTTT.

V usage is TRBV24-1 and J usage is TRBJ2-1; D is ambiguous. Germline CDR1 reads KGHDR; CDR2 reads SFDVKD. Between the trimmed V and J ends, which lost 5 bases and 2 bases, there was a span of 15 bases. The CDR3 has 16 amino acids. The CDR3: CATSGFGRSAYNEQFF. The CDR3 DNA follows: TGTGCCACCAGTGGCTTTGGGCGTTCGGCCTACAATGAGCAGTTCTTC.

This clonotype was recorded a few times. This chain joins TRBV20-1 and TRBJ2-1; D is possibly TRBD2 (6 bases). Trimming pared 2 bases from V and 4 bases from J, leaving 18 bases between. The CDR3 spans 16 residues. Germline values: CDR1 DFQATT, CDR2 SNEGSKA (reference sequence). CDR3 loop: CSARILRETTYNEQFF. The CDR3 region has the DNA TGCAGTGCTAGAATTCTGCGGGAAACAACTTACAATGAGCAGTTCTTC.

The chain is built from TRBV10-3 and TRBJ2-1; 15 bases map to TRBD2. The ends lost 10 bases at V and 0 bases at J; junction bases unmatched: 10. The length of the CDR3 is 18 residues. Looked up from germline, CDR1 is ENHRY and CDR2 is SYGVKD. This CDR3 reads CATLRTSGRVSSYNEQFF. The DNA for the CDR3 is TGTGCCACCCTGAGGACTAGCGGGAGGGTTAGCTCCTACAATGAGCAGTTCTTC.

The chain has TRBV12-3 or TRBV12-4 and TRBJ2-5; a possible D gene is TRBD1 (5 bases). The CDR3 is made up of 15 amino acids. With 7 bases removed from V and 1 base from J, the gap between germline ends came to 16 bases. CDR3 coding DNA: TGTGCCAGCACTACAGGCGACAGCGCCCAAGAGACCCAGTACTTC. Protein: CASTTGDSAQETQYF.

This clonotype was detected a few times. The CDR3 here is CASSLLAGDGDTQYF. The CDR3 nucleotides are TGCGCCAGCAGCTTACTAGCGGGAGATGGAGATACGCAGTATTTT. The chain recombines TRBV5-1 with TRBJ2-3; 11 bases map to TRBD2. V shed 2 bases and J 5 bases; nucleotides not matched to a gene: 4. This CDR3 has 15 amino acids. CDR1 is SGHRS, CDR2 YFSETQ, per germline.